This T cell receptor beta chain was identified during a study of T-cell memory formation after mild COVID-19. Overall study context: TCR clusters were largely donor specific.

A 5'RACE reaction primed in the constant segment made cDNA libraries of TCR alpha and TCR beta, and these carried sample barcodes and UMIs. TCRdb redid the calling of the 5' RACE reads with MiXCR, one entry per CDR3 protein. The sample carries about 350,000 distinct CDR3 sequences, more than 20% recorded once. Note on this clonotype: Its antigen is unknown.

This CDR3 spans 17 amino acids. The V end lost 4 bases, the J end lost 2 bases, and 18 bases lay between the germline ends. The germline V gene has CDR1 SGHVT and CDR2 SQSDAQ. Findings and limits, study-wide: Later expanders leaned CD4+, whereas day 15 to 85 contracting clones were balanced CD4/CD8.

The sequenced material came from PBMCs or a T cell subset sorted from them (not recorded which). The source is a man younger than 35 who had mild COVID-19 (a few samples of this study predate the infection). Cell type and time point are not known. The V call is TRBV7-4, the J call TRBJ2-4; D may be TRBD2 (5 bases). CDR3 nucleotides: TGTGCCAGCAGCTGGAGCCATGGGCGACTAACCAAAAACATTCAGTACTTC. Translation gives CASSWSHGRLTKNIQYF.